This TCR beta chain was retrieved from a study of T cell responses to AZD1222 COVID-19 vaccine. Study findings and constraints: Every sample of the repertoires postdated the peak T cell response. Donors in the cohort were predominantly white British and more often female, and clonal diversity was possibly underestimated. Only five or six individuals given AZD1222 were seropositive at baseline.

Germline CDR1 is SGHTA and CDR2 is FQGNSA. V shed 3 bases and J 2 bases; nucleotides not matched to a gene: 7. The CDR3 loop spans 17 amino acids. Using immunoSEQ multiplex PCR, the repertoire was profiled, and TCRdb retains in-frame clones only, with some absent. Of around 74,000 clones in the sample, 90% to 95% are singletons; the top ten hold approximately 6.6%. A note on this clone: Antigen unknown.

The chain is built from TRBV7-2 and TRBJ1-1; 12 positions agree with TRBD1. This receptor was taken from an adult in good health. Material: peripheral blood, obtained on day 0 of MenACWY control vaccination. DNA of the CDR3: TGTGCCAGCAGCTTGTACCCCGGGACAGGGGGCAACACTGAAGCTTTCTTT. It specifies CASSLYPGTGGNTEAFF.